This T cell receptor beta chain is from a study of blood T cell repertoires in COVID-19. From germline, CDR1 is SNHLY and CDR2 FYNNEI. This CDR3 has 14 amino acids. The V end lost 1 base, the J end lost 17 bases, and 18 bases lay between the germline ends. Original processing methods: Amplified reference gene primers provided the basis for estimating nucleated cell counts. Clones were read by immunoSEQ multiplex PCR, and TCRdb kept only the in-frame ones, dropping some. V, J and clone size reflect that table, while D and trimming were determined from the DNA. This sample has approximately 170,000 clones, with approximately 85% found just once.

The sequence was collected from a man older than 75 with COVID-19, enrolled during active disease. This chain connects TRBV2 to TRBJ1-6; possible D gene TRBD1, 6 bases. The material sequenced was peripheral blood. The CDR3 sequence is CASSEGTVQGPVHF. CDR3 nucleotides: TGTGCCAGCAGTGAAGGGACAGTCCAAGGTCCCGTCCACTTT.